These 32 T cell receptor beta chains share one sample of origin, sequenced in a study of cytomegalovirus exposure and HLA in healthy donors. Primers for the PCR totalled 60 Vbeta and 13 Jbeta. The table came from immunoSEQ multiplex PCR; TCRdb's copy has only in-frame clones and leaves some out. Of about 150,000 clones in the sample, over 75% were seen once. Material: PBMCs. These receptors all stem from a woman between 45 and 60 years old in good health and CMV-seropositive.

This rearrangement joins TRBV6-1 to TRBJ2-7; D remains unclear. This CDR3 contains 13 residues. Trimming stripped 7 bases from V and 3 bases from J, with 13 bases between. Germline assignment: CDR1 MNHNS and CDR2 SASEGT. The CDR3 nucleotides are TGTGCCAGCACCTTAGACGCAGGCTACGAGCAGTACTTC. Amino acid sequence: CASTLDAGYEQYF.

This chain connects TRBV2 to TRBJ1-1; the D is unclear. Looked up from germline, CDR1 is SNHLY and CDR2 is FYNNEI. CDR3 size: 15 residues. V shed 7 bases and J shed 1 base, with 16 bases lying between them. In nucleotides, the CDR3 is TGTGCCAGCAAGATCGTGGGCACTCAGAACACTGAAGCTTTCTTT. Translated, it gives CASKIVGTQNTEAFF.

The CDR3 nucleotides are TGTGCCATCAGGAGGGGGGGGGATATGAACACTGAAGCTTTCTTT. Its protein is CAIRRGGDMNTEAFF. The chain couples TRBV10-3 to TRBJ1-1, with D tentatively TRBD1 (6 bases). The CDR3 contains 15 residues. Germline loops: CDR1 ENHRY, CDR2 SYGVKD. V lost 6 bases and J lost 0, with 14 bases in between.

The genes are TRBV6-1 and TRBJ2-6, with D possibly TRBD2 on 6 matching bases. This CDR3 is built from 19 residues. V lost 2 bases and J 2 bases, leaving 19 bases between the germline ends. Looked up from germline, CDR1 is MNHNS and CDR2 is SASEGT. CDR3 residues: CASSERWRRDRAGANVLTF. The CDR3 DNA is TGTGCCAGCAGTGAAAGGTGGCGGAGGGACCGTGCTGGGGCCAACGTCCTGACTTTC.

The V and J genes are TRBV5-1 and TRBJ2-1; D call uncertain. This CDR3 has 15 amino acids. Trimming took 0 bases from V and 7 from J, leaving 14 bases between them. Germline assignment: CDR1 SGHRS and CDR2 YFSETQ. CDR3 in amino acids: CASSLAALGPNEQFF. The CDR3 region has the DNA TGCGCCAGCAGCTTGGCCGCTCTAGGTCCAAATGAGCAGTTCTTC. The variable domain in full, with the rest retrieved from reference TRBV5-1 and TRBJ2-1, is KAGVTQTPRYLIKTRGQQVTLSCSPISGHRSVSWYQQTPGQGLQFLFEYFSETQRNKGNFPGRFSGRQFSNSRSEMNVSTLELGDSALYLCASSLAALGPNEQFFGPGTRLTVL.

The chain links TRBV29-1 to TRBJ1-2, with 8 bases aligning to TRBD1. With V trimmed by 6 bases and J by 6 bases, 0 bases remained unmatched. Germline values: CDR1 SQVTM, CDR2 ANQGSEA. The CDR3 runs 10 residues. The CDR3 loop is CSVTGDGYTF. CDR3 DNA: TGCAGCGTGACAGGGGATGGCTACACCTTC.

The rearrangement uses TRBV5-1 and TRBJ1-3, with D unresolved. Trimming shortened V by 7 bases and J by 0 bases, and 8 bases separated the two germline ends. The CDR3 spans 13 residues. Germline CDR1 reads SGHRS; CDR2 reads YFSETQ. CDR3 in DNA: TGCGCCAGCGGGCTAATCTCTGGAAACACCATATATTTT. Translating it yields CASGLISGNTIYF.

The chain links TRBV2 to TRBJ2-2, with D possibly being TRBD2 (5 bases). Between the trimmed V and J ends, which lost 7 bases and 3 bases, there was a span of 15 bases. The CDR3 consists of 15 residues. Germline V CDR1 and CDR2: SNHLY, FYNNEI. Here the CDR3 DNA reads TGTGCCAGCATTGGCAATCCCGGGGACACCGGGGAGCTGTTTTTT. Protein product: CASIGNPGDTGELFF.

The CDR3 loop reads CASSLGRGQIQETQYF. The DNA of the CDR3 is TGTGCCAGCAGCTTAGGCCGGGGACAGATTCAAGAGACCCAGTACTTC. The rearrangement uses TRBV7-2 and TRBJ2-5; 7 nucleotides match TRBD1. CDR3 size: 16 residues. The V and J ends lost 1 base and 2 bases, in that order; junction bases with no gene match: 7. Germline CDR1 and CDR2: SGHTA and FQGNSA.

The chain links TRBV10-2 to TRBJ2-7; D remains unclear. Trimming removed 5 bases from V and 6 bases from J, with 8 bases in between. Looked up from germline, CDR1 is WSHSY and CDR2 is SAAADI. The CDR3 is 11 amino acids. The CDR3 sequence is CASSSKLEQYF. DNA for the CDR3: TGCGCCAGCAGTTCAAAACTCGAGCAGTACTTC.

The CDR3 sequence is CASSLEREQFF. The DNA of the CDR3 is TGCGCCAGCAGCTTGGAGCGAGAGCAGTTCTTC. This chain uses TRBV5-1 with TRBJ2-1; no clear D gene. The CDR3 contains 11 residues. Germline V lookup: CDR1 SGHRS, CDR2 YFSETQ. V was clipped by 0 bases and J by 10 bases, with 5 bases between them. The full variable domain, rest sourced from reference TRBV5-1 and TRBJ2-1, is KAGVTQTPRYLIKTRGQQVTLSCSPISGHRSVSWYQQTPGQGLQFLFEYFSETQRNKGNFPGRFSGRQFSNSRSEMNVSTLELGDSALYLCASSLEREQFFGPGTRLTVL.

To note about this clone: A junction end diverges from the germline sequence, so it may reflect a read error. The J gene is TRBJ2-2, the V gene TRBV7-7, with unresolved D. In germline, CDR1 is SSHAT, CDR2 FNYEAQ (reference sequence). This CDR3 is 11 amino acids long. The CDR3 coding sequence is TGTGCTAGCAGCCCCTCTTGGGAGCTGTTTTTT. This sequence encodes CASSPSWELFF.

This chain uses TRBV5-1 with TRBJ1-1; D remains ambiguous. Germline V CDR1 and CDR2: SGHRS, YFSETQ. The ends were cut back, 4 bases at V and 1 base at J, with 14 bases in the middle. There are 15 residues in the CDR3. In DNA form, the CDR3 reads TGCGCCAGCAGCCCCGTGGTAGGAGGGAACACTGAAGCTTTCTTT. It specifies CASSPVVGGNTEAFF.

The genes are TRBV9 and TRBJ2-5, with TRBD1 as a possible D gene (6 bases). V lost 4 bases, J lost 5 bases, and 24 bases lay in between. Germline values: CDR1 SGDLS, CDR2 YYNGEE. CDR3 size: 17 residues. The CDR3 DNA is TGTGCCAGCAGCTCGGGTGGGGGCCCCCGGATCGGGGAGACCCAGTACTTC. This gives the protein CASSSGGGPRIGETQYF.

The V gene is TRBV30, the J gene TRBJ1-2; 10 nucleotides line up with TRBD1. The CDR3 loop spans 12 amino acids. Germline V gene sequence: CDR1 GTSNPN, CDR2 SVGIG (reference sequence). V shed 8 bases, J shed 5 bases, and the junction held 5 bases outside the gene matches. The CDR3 DNA sequence: TGTGCCCTCCGGGACAGGGGATATGGCTACACCTTC. Residues: CALRDRGYGYTF.

The chain couples TRBV29-1 to TRBJ2-3; 7 bases agree with TRBD1. Germline CDR1 is SQVTM and CDR2 is ANQGSEA. This CDR3 is 14 amino acids long. Trimming cost V 6 bases and J 0 bases; bases outside gene matches: 6. Written as DNA, the CDR3 is TGCAGCGTGAGACAGGGACCTAGCACAGATACGCAGTATTTT. This sequence encodes CSVRQGPSTDTQYF.

This clone appeared once. The chain couples TRBV7-8 to TRBJ2-2; 11 positions agree with TRBD2. CDR3 size: 17 residues. Germline CDR1 SGHVS, CDR2 FQNEAQ. The junction had 7 bases not matched to a gene; V was cut back by 2 bases and J by 5 bases. CDR3 region: CASSLSSSGGLTGELFF. The CDR3 nucleotides read TGTGCCAGCAGCTTATCCTCTAGCGGGGGGTTGACCGGGGAGCTGTTTTTT.

CDR3 sequence: CAIRGAVNTEAFF. CDR3 DNA: TGTGCCATCAGGGGGGCGGTGAACACTGAAGCTTTCTTT. The chain recombines TRBV10-3 with TRBJ1-1; D is possibly TRBD1 (6 bases). CDR3 size: 13 residues. Trimming pared 6 bases from V and 0 bases from J, leaving 8 bases between. Germline CDR1 and CDR2: ENHRY and SYGVKD.

DNA of the CDR3: TGCAGCGTTGAAGGCCATTACTCAGCGGGAGGGCCGGAGACCCAGTACTTC. Residues: CSVEGHYSAGGPETQYF. The chain is built from TRBV29-1 and TRBJ2-5; 10 nucleotides match TRBD2. The germline gives CDR1 SQVTM, CDR2 ANQGSEA. This CDR3 is built from 17 residues. V shed 1 base and J 5 bases; nucleotides not matched to a gene: 13.

The CDR3: CASSGWRGVGREAFF. The CDR3 region has the DNA TGTGCCAGCAGCGGCTGGAGGGGTGTTGGCAGAGAAGCTTTCTTT. The V and J genes are TRBV7-2 and TRBJ1-1, with D possibly matching TRBD1 (5 bases). This CDR3 comprises 15 residues. V was trimmed by 5 bases and J by 8 bases, leaving 21 bases between them. CDR1 is SGHTA, CDR2 FQGNSA, per germline.

The chain combines TRBV5-6 with TRBJ1-2; 7 bases agree with TRBD1. Germline V CDR1 and CDR2: SGHDT, YYEEEE. The junction had 5 bases not matched to a gene; V was cut back by 5 bases and J by 4 bases. This CDR3 region has 13 residues. The CDR3 DNA is TGTGCCAGCAGTCTGGACAGGAGCTATGGCTACACCTTC. Its translation: CASSLDRSYGYTF.

This clone was recorded a few times. The chain couples TRBV2 to TRBJ1-2, with TRBD1 matching over 9 bases. V was clipped by 3 bases and J by 13 bases; unmatched bases: 9. CDR3 length: 13 residues. Germline CDR1 is SNHLY and CDR2 is FYNNEI. CDR3 coding DNA: TGTGCCAGCAGTGAGGGGGACAGGGATCTCATCACCTTC. Protein sequence: CASSEGDRDLITF.

This clone was picked up many times. The chain uses TRBV7-9 and TRBJ1-6, with D possibly matching TRBD1 (6 bases). Trimming removed 4 bases at V and 10 bases at J, with 14 bases between. Germline assignment: CDR1 SEHNR and CDR2 FQNEAQ (reference sequence). This CDR3 region has 14 residues. In DNA form, the CDR3 reads TGTGCCAGCAGCTCCTTGGGGGCCCAGTCACCCCTCCACTTT. It codes for CASSSLGAQSPLHF.

The gene calls are TRBV19 and TRBJ1-2; D is perhaps TRBD1 (5 bases). Trimming took off 3 bases at V and 0 bases at J, with 11 bases between the two ends. Germline V CDR1 and CDR2: LNHDA, SQIVND (reference sequence). The CDR3 is 15 residues long. This chain's CDR3 is CASSISAGTNYGYTF. CDR3 DNA: TGTGCCAGTAGTATTTCGGCAGGGACTAACTATGGCTACACCTTC.

The V gene is TRBV9, the J gene TRBJ1-2; a possible D gene is TRBD1 (6 bases). The CDR3 has 15 amino acids. Per germline, CDR1 SGDLS and CDR2 YYNGEE. V was cut by 0 bases and J by 0 bases, with 9 bases left in between. The CDR3 protein is CASSVGAGANYGYTF. The DNA for the CDR3 is TGTGCCAGCAGCGTAGGAGCAGGGGCTAACTATGGCTACACCTTC.

The chain combines TRBV5-4 with TRBJ1-2; 11 positions agree with TRBD1. V shed 4 bases, J shed 8 bases, and the junction held 7 bases outside the gene matches. CDR1 is SGHNT and CDR2 is YYREEE in the germline V gene (reference sequence). CDR3 length: 14 amino acids. The CDR3 bases are TGTGCCAGCAGCCGCGGACAGGGGGCGGAGGGCTACACCTTC. Protein product: CASSRGQGAEGYTF.

This chain links TRBV6-1 with TRBJ1-1, with 8 bases that match TRBD1. This CDR3 has 13 amino acids. Germline values: CDR1 MNHNS, CDR2 SASEGT. Trimming cost V 7 bases and J 5 bases; bases outside gene matches: 6. The CDR3 region has the DNA TGTGCCAGCACGATCAGGGGGCGGACTGAAGCTTTCTTT. As protein: CASTIRGRTEAFF.

The gene calls are TRBV27 and TRBJ1-2; D perhaps matches TRBD1 (6 bases). Deletions cut 2 bases from V and 6 bases from J, with 10 bases between. The CDR3 has 13 residues. Germline-derived CDR1 and CDR2 are MNHEY and SMNVEV (reference sequence). This CDR3 reads CASSLAGAHGYTF. The DNA of the CDR3 is TGTGCCAGCAGTTTAGCAGGGGCCCATGGCTACACCTTC.

This rearrangement joins TRBV6-5 to TRBJ1-1; 8 bases line up with TRBD1. V trimming: 6 bases; J trimming: 1 base; junction bases outside the gene matches: 4. The V gene's germline CDR1 is MNHEY and CDR2 SVGAGI. This CDR3 region has 14 residues. CDR3: CASRRTGTNTEAFF. CDR3 coding DNA: TGTGCCAGCAGAAGGACAGGGACGAACACTGAAGCTTTCTTT.

The V call is TRBV28, the J call TRBJ1-2, with 9 positions matching TRBD1. Germline lookup yields CDR1 MDHEN and CDR2 SYDVKM. The ends lost 3 bases at V and 7 bases at J; junction bases unmatched: 12. The length of the CDR3 is 16 residues. CDR3 DNA sequence: TGTGCCAGCAGTTTTCCCACCGGGACAGGGAGGACTGGCTACACCTTC. Its translation is CASSFPTGTGRTGYTF.

CDR3 sequence reads: CASSQGLADTQYF. CDR3 nucleotide sequence: TGCGCCAGCAGCCAAGGACTGGCAGATACGCAGTATTTT. This chain uses TRBV4-1 with TRBJ2-3, with D unclear. The CDR3 loop spans 13 amino acids. Germline CDR1 reads MGHRA; CDR2 reads YSYEKL. Between the trimmed V and J ends, which lost 1 base and 4 bases, there was a span of 6 bases.

This chain links TRBV6-4 with TRBJ2-5, with D tentatively TRBD2 (7 bases). The germline V gene has CDR1 MRHNA and CDR2 SNTAGT. This CDR3 has 14 amino acids. Here the CDR3 reads CAIWGRGPQETQYF. CDR3 in DNA: TGTGCGATTTGGGGGCGGGGGCCGCAAGAGACCCAGTACTTC.